What follows are 8 T cell receptor beta chains derived from one specimen sequenced in a study of shared clonotypes between healthy human individuals. Cells designated naive CD8 were CD45RO-negative and were positively selected for CCR7, with terminally differentiated effector memory CD45RA+ cells excluded. Sequenced by immunoSEQ multiplex PCR; TCRdb stores in-frame clones only, minus some. The sample consists of around 2.1 million clones, 85% to 95% of them appearing once. The source material was naive CD8+ T cells from PBMCs. The receptors stem from a man between 18 and 35 years old in good health. Some clones in this sample may be carry-over from other donors' samples.

The chain links TRBV9 to TRBJ2-3, with 7 bases fitting TRBD2. This CDR3 comprises 16 residues. Losses at the gene ends were 3 bases for V and 1 base for J; bases not matched to a gene: 8. CDR1 is SGDLS and CDR2 is YYNGEE in the germline V gene. Here the CDR3 DNA reads TGTGCCAGCAGCGCCGGACCGGGACTACGCACAGATACGCAGTATTTT. This sequence encodes CASSAGPGLRTDTQYF.

The V and J genes are TRBV5-6 and TRBJ2-1; TRBD2 might be the D (5 bases). The CDR3 extends over 14 amino acids. From germline, CDR1 is SGHDT and CDR2 YYEEEE. Trimming left V 0 bases short and J 8 bases short, with 12 bases between. DNA of the CDR3: TGTGCCAGCAGCTTGGACCGGGGTCCGGATGAGCAGTTCTTC. Amino acid sequence: CASSLDRGPDEQFF.

The chain has TRBV6-6 and TRBJ2-3; D is perhaps TRBD1 (6 bases). This CDR3 is 15 amino acids long. Germline CDR1 reads MNHNY; CDR2 reads SVGAGI (reference sequence). With 2 bases removed from V and 4 bases from J, the gap between germline ends came to 13 bases. In nucleotides, the CDR3 is TGTGCCAGCAGTTACGTCAGGGGCTCCCCAGATACGCAGTATTTT. The encoded protein is CASSYVRGSPDTQYF.

This clone was seen a handful of times. This rearrangement joins TRBV7-8 to TRBJ1-2; tentative D call: TRBD1 (6 bases). Trimming stripped 6 bases from V and 6 bases from J, with 11 bases between. This CDR3 has 12 amino acids. Germline CDR1 is SGHVS and CDR2 is FQNEAQ. Here the CDR3 DNA reads TGTGCCAGCAGACACGGACAGAATGGCTACACCTTC. It translates to CASRHGQNGYTF.

The V and J genes are TRBV2 and TRBJ1-1, with 7 bases that match TRBD1. The CDR3 covers 16 residues. Unmatched junction bases numbered 9, after V lost 4 bases and J lost 1 base. Germline V gene data show CDR1 as SNHLY and CDR2 as FYNNEI. The CDR3 is CASSVDRGTANTEAFF. The CDR3 region has the DNA TGTGCCAGCAGTGTGGACCGAGGGACAGCGAACACTGAAGCTTTCTTT. Complete variable domain (other parts from reference TRBV2 and TRBJ1-1): EPEVTQTPSHQVTQMGQEVILRCVPISNHLYFYWYRQILGQKVEFLVSFYNNEISEKSEIFDDQFSVERPDGSNFTLKIRSTKLEDSAMYFCASSVDRGTANTEAFFGQGTRLTVV.

Concerning this clone itself: Other DNA sequences in the same sample also yield this CDR3. The chain is built from TRBV7-8 and TRBJ2-7, with D possibly matching TRBD2 (5 bases). This CDR3 spans 13 amino acids. V was shortened by 2 bases and J by 2 bases, with 7 bases between the two germline ends. Germline-derived CDR1 and CDR2 are SGHVS and FQNEAQ. The DNA for the CDR3 is TGTGCCAGCAGCTTACGGGATACCTACGAGCAGTACTTC. The encoded protein is CASSLRDTYEQYF.

The chain is built from TRBV4-3 and TRBJ2-2; 8 bases are a match to TRBD2. Germline V gene data show CDR1 as LGHNA and CDR2 as YSLEER. The CDR3 covers 17 residues. The V segment lost 3 bases and the J segment 4 bases; nucleotides outside the gene matches: 10. Here the CDR3 reads CASSHPIAGSGTGELFF. The CDR3 coding sequence is TGCGCCAGCAGCCACCCCATAGCGGGGTCGGGCACCGGGGAGCTGTTTTTT.

This clone was detected only once. The J gene is TRBJ1-4, the V gene TRBV28; 7 positions agree with TRBD1. CDR1 and CDR2 (germline): MDHEN, SYDVKM. This CDR3 is 15 amino acids long. J was trimmed by 0 bases and V by 7 bases; bases with no gene match: 5. The CDR3 region has the DNA TGTGCCAGCATCCCAACAGGGGCAACTAATGAAAAACTGTTTTTT. Its translation: CASIPTGATNEKLFF.